The T cell receptor (beta chain) under discussion was sequenced for a study of blood T cell repertoires in COVID-19. Some clones are missing from TCRdb's copy, which holds only in-frame ones; the method was immunoSEQ multiplex PCR. The sample holds 250,000 to 400,000 clones, almost 90% seen once. Trimming removed 0 bases at V and 5 bases at J, with 13 bases between. The CDR3 consists of 15 residues. The germline CDR1 and CDR2 sequences are LNHNV and YYDKDF (reference sequence). This clonotype was obtained from a woman aged 25 to 39 with COVID-19, enrolled during active disease. Input material: peripheral blood. The V gene is TRBV15, the J gene TRBJ1-2; tentative D call: TRBD1 (5 bases). In DNA, the CDR3 is TGTGCCACCAGCAGAGACGAGACAGCCGGATATGGCTACACCTTC. Translation: CATSRDETAGYGYTF.